Described below is a single T cell receptor (beta chain) sequence and its context. The V gene's germline CDR1 is MNHEY and CDR2 SMNVEV (reference sequence). This CDR3 has 16 amino acids. V was pared by 4 bases and J by 4 bases, with 20 bases between. This entry is derived from a study of cytomegalovirus exposure and HLA in healthy donors. PCR primers comprised 60 Vbeta and 13 Jbeta primers. Sequencing was performed with immunoSEQ multiplex PCR; in TCRdb, only in-frame clones are kept and a portion is missing. In the table there are roughly 67,000 clones, approximately 71% of which are singletons. This chain connects TRBV27 to TRBJ2-7; perhaps TRBD2 as D (7 bases). The sequenced sample was PBMCs. This TCR was sampled from a man in his sixties in good health and CMV-seropositive. For the CDR3, the DNA is TGTGCCAGCAGTTCAACGGTCAGGGGAGGGCGTTACGAGCAGTACTTC. It encodes CASSSTVRGGRYEQYF.